This TCR beta chain came from a study of beta chain features in type 1 diabetes. Sequenced material consisted of expressed TCRB transcripts (all of the isolated RNA was reverse transcribed). Profiling relied on immunoSEQ multiplex PCR, and the TCRdb table lists in-frame clones only, not all of them. The sample shows around 340,000 clones, around 8% of them seen only once. The sample was central memory CD4+ T cells from blood. The receptor was isolated from a woman aged 18 to 35 in good health.

CDR3 sequence reads: CASSTGTSLILNEQFF. In nucleotides, the CDR3 is TGCGCCAGCAGCACCGGGACTAGTTTGATCCTCAATGAGCAGTTCTTC. This chain links TRBV5-1 with TRBJ2-1; 8 bases are shared with TRBD2. The V segment lost 4 bases and the J segment 6 bases; nucleotides outside the gene matches: 12. CDR3 length: 16 residues. The V gene's germline CDR1 is SGHRS and CDR2 YFSETQ.